Shown below are 19 T cell receptor beta chains from a single sample sequenced in a study of graft-versus-host responses after intestinal transplantation. Using immunoSEQ multiplex PCR, the repertoire was profiled, and TCRdb retains in-frame clones only, with some absent. The sample carries under 15,000 clones, 83% recorded once. The starting material was PBMCs, obtained about 130 days after transplant. Receptors were obtained from a human patient who received an intestinal transplant, so some T cells may come from the graft donor.

The genes are TRBV14 and TRBJ2-7; weak D call: TRBD2 (6 bases). With 1 base removed from V and 3 bases from J, the gap between germline ends came to 13 bases. The CDR3 contains 15 residues. Germline CDR1 is SGHDN and CDR2 is FVKESK. This CDR3 is CASSQVGGPFYEQYF. DNA of the CDR3: TGTGCCAGCAGCCAAGTCGGAGGGCCGTTCTACGAGCAGTACTTC.

The gene calls are TRBV6-6 and TRBJ1-5, with TRBD1 matching over 9 bases. Looked up from germline, CDR1 is MNHNY and CDR2 is SVGAGI (reference sequence). The CDR3 has 15 amino acids. With V trimmed by 6 bases and J by 4 bases, 7 bases remained unmatched. This CDR3 is CASRPWTGANQPQHF. CDR3 DNA: TGTGCCAGCAGACCTTGGACAGGGGCTAATCAGCCCCAGCATTTT.

The chain couples TRBV6-1 to TRBJ2-7; no firm D call. The CDR3 extends over 10 amino acids. V was trimmed by 11 bases and J by 2 bases, leaving 7 bases between them. Germline loops: CDR1 MNHNS, CDR2 SASEGT. The CDR3 DNA reads TGTGCCGTGGGGACCTACGAGCAGTACTTC. Translating it yields CAVGTYEQYF.

The table lists this clone with a few counts. The chain is built from TRBV10-3 and TRBJ1-3, with D unresolved. V was pared by 3 bases and J by 4 bases, with 10 bases between. Germline V CDR1 and CDR2: ENHRY, SYGVKD. The CDR3 length is 14 residues. The CDR3 DNA follows: TGTGCCATCAGTGATCCGGAAAGGGGAAACACCATATATTTT. Translation gives CAISDPERGNTIYF.

This rearrangement joins TRBV25-1 to TRBJ2-7, with D possibly being TRBD1 or TRBD2 (5 bases each). V lost 5 bases to trimming and J lost 0 bases, with 11 bases between them. Germline loops: CDR1 MGHDK, CDR2 SYGVNS. The CDR3 consists of 14 residues. The CDR3 sequence is CASSRAGSSYEQYF. CDR3 DNA: TGTGCCAGCAGTCGGGCAGGGAGCTCCTACGAGCAGTACTTC.

This rearrangement joins TRBV6-5 to TRBJ2-5; 11 nucleotides line up with TRBD2. This CDR3 region has 16 residues. Germline values: CDR1 MNHEY, CDR2 SVGAGI. The junction had 5 bases not matched to a gene; V was cut back by 0 bases and J by 5 bases. The CDR3 sequence: CASSYSRLAGLETQYF. The CDR3 region has the DNA TGTGCCAGCAGTTACTCCCGACTAGCGGGATTGGAGACCCAGTACTTC.

The gene calls are TRBV2 and TRBJ2-2; 12 nucleotides line up with TRBD2. After removal of 1 base from V and 2 bases from J, the junction contained 2 bases not matched to a gene. This CDR3 has 17 amino acids. Looked up from germline, CDR1 is SNHLY and CDR2 is FYNNEI. CDR3 DNA sequence: TGTGCCAGCAGTGAAGTCGGACTAGCGGGAAACACCGGGGAGCTGTTTTTT. This sequence encodes CASSEVGLAGNTGELFF.

The chain is built from TRBV7-8 and TRBJ2-3, with D tentatively TRBD2 (5 bases). Per the germline V gene, CDR1 is SGHVS and CDR2 is FQNEAQ. V was pared by 5 bases and J by 2 bases, with 14 bases between. CDR3 length equals 15 residues. The CDR3 nucleotides read TGTGCCAGCAGCCCCCTCGAGGGAGCCACAGATACGCAGTATTTT. This gives the protein CASSPLEGATDTQYF. Supplemented by reference TRBV7-8 and TRBJ2-3, the full variable domain reads GAGVSQSPRYKVAKRGQDVALRCDPISGHVSLFWYQQALGQGPEFLTYFQNEAQLDKSGLPSDRFFAERPEGSVSTLKIQRTQQEDSAVYLCASSPLEGATDTQYFGPGTRLTVL.

In nucleotides, the CDR3 is TGCGCCAGCAGCCCGGGGGGGGCTGGGAAACTCCACGAGCAGTACTTC. The encoded protein is CASSPGGAGKLHEQYF. The chain combines TRBV5-1 with TRBJ2-7; 8 nucleotides align to TRBD2. CDR3 length equals 16 residues. The germline V gene encodes CDR1 SGHRS and CDR2 YFSETQ. With 4 bases clipped from V and 5 bases from J, the junction kept 14 bases outside the gene matches.

The J gene is TRBJ1-1, the V gene TRBV4-1; 7 positions agree with TRBD1. From germline, CDR1 is MGHRA and CDR2 YSYEKL. The CDR3 loop spans 14 amino acids. Trimming cost V 4 bases and J 5 bases; bases outside gene matches: 7. The CDR3 is CASSLAGGGTEAFF. The CDR3, as DNA: TGCGCCAGCAGCCTGGCAGGGGGGGGGACTGAAGCTTTCTTT.

The CDR3 DNA reads TGTGCCAGTAATGAGAGGGTATGGACTGAAGCTTTCTTT. This codes for CASNERVWTEAFF. The rearrangement links TRBV19 to TRBJ1-1; D not resolved. V lost 7 bases and J lost 5, with 14 bases in between. CDR3 size: 13 residues. Germline assignment: CDR1 LNHDA and CDR2 SQIVND (reference sequence).

V gene TRBV30 combines with J gene TRBJ2-3; perhaps D is TRBD1 or TRBD2 (5 bases each). V was pared by 7 bases and J by 2 bases, with 19 bases between. The CDR3 has 15 amino acids. Per germline, CDR1 GTSNPN and CDR2 SVGIG (reference sequence). In nucleotides, the CDR3 is TGTGCCTTAGGTTTCGGGACGATCTTCACAGATACGCAGTATTTT. Translation gives CALGFGTIFTDTQYF. The full variable domain, in which reference TRBV30 and TRBJ2-3 provide the parts outside the CDR3, is SQTIHQWPATLVQPVGSPLSLECTVEGTSNPNLYWYRQAAGRGLQLLFYSVGIGQISSEVPQNLSASRPQDRQFILSSKKLLLSDSGFYLCALGFGTIFTDTQYFGPGTRLTVL.

The rearrangement links TRBV7-3 to TRBJ2-3; either TRBD1 or TRBD2 may supply D (5 bases each). CDR1 is SGHTA and CDR2 is FQGTGA in the germline V gene. Trimming cost V 2 bases and J 6 bases, with 9 bases left between them. The CDR3 is 13 residues long. CDR3 sequence reads: CASSLSWGDTQYF. The CDR3 nucleotides read TGTGCCAGCAGCTTATCCTGGGGGGATACGCAGTATTTT.

V and J are TRBV6-6 and TRBJ1-4, with unresolved D. The CDR3 is 11 residues long. Trimming removed 6 bases at V and 10 bases at J, with 9 bases between. CDR1 and CDR2 from the germline V gene are MNHNY and SVGAGI (reference sequence). The CDR3 spells CASRLEGKLFF. In nucleotides, the CDR3 is TGTGCCAGCAGGCTCGAGGGAAAACTGTTTTTT.

This clone has only a few counts. The rearrangement joins TRBV4-2 to TRBJ2-7, with 7 bases aligning to TRBD1. In germline, CDR1 is LGHNA, CDR2 YNFKEQ. With V trimmed by 0 bases and J by 0 bases, 2 bases remained unmatched. This CDR3 region has 15 residues. The CDR3 region is CASSQDRGPSYEQYF. Written as DNA, the CDR3 is TGTGCCAGCAGCCAAGATAGGGGGCCCTCCTACGAGCAGTACTTC.

The chain uses TRBV5-1 and TRBJ2-3; no clear D. Looked up from germline, CDR1 is SGHRS and CDR2 is YFSETQ. This CDR3 is built from 14 residues. Trimming pared 0 bases from V and 2 bases from J, leaving 7 bases between. CDR3 DNA sequence: TGCGCCAGCAGCTTGGAACGGAACACAGATACGCAGTATTTT. The encoded protein is CASSLERNTDTQYF.

V gene TRBV18 combines with J gene TRBJ2-2; 7 positions match TRBD2. There are 15 residues in the CDR3. V trimming: 2 bases; J trimming: 7 bases; junction bases outside the gene matches: 7. In germline, CDR1 is KGHSH, CDR2 LQKENI. CDR3 region: CASSPRREFGGELFF. DNA of the CDR3: TGTGCCAGCTCACCAAGGCGGGAGTTCGGCGGGGAGCTGTTTTTT.

The table lists this clone with a count of one. The chain links TRBV27 to TRBJ2-5, with a tentative D call TRBD2 (6 bases). V gave up 8 bases and J gave up 5 bases, with 9 bases separating them. The CDR3 length is 11 residues. Germline lookup yields CDR1 MNHEY and CDR2 SMNVEV (reference sequence). As DNA, the CDR3 is TGTGCCAGCTCCCGGGGGGAGACCCAGTACTTC. It encodes CASSRGETQYF.

The chain is built from TRBV5-1 and TRBJ2-3; 8 positions match TRBD1. Germline CDR1 SGHRS, CDR2 YFSETQ. There are 16 residues in the CDR3. Germline trimming cut 5 bases from V and 2 bases from J; bases unmatched to any gene: 10. As DNA, the CDR3 is TGCGCCAGCAGTATAGTAAGGGGACAGGCCACAGATACGCAGTATTTT. It specifies CASSIVRGQATDTQYF. Full variable domain (remainder filled in from reference TRBV5-1 and TRBJ2-3): KAGVTQTPRYLIKTRGQQVTLSCSPISGHRSVSWYQQTPGQGLQFLFEYFSETQRNKGNFPGRFSGRQFSNSRSEMNVSTLELGDSALYLCASSIVRGQATDTQYFGPGTRLTVL.